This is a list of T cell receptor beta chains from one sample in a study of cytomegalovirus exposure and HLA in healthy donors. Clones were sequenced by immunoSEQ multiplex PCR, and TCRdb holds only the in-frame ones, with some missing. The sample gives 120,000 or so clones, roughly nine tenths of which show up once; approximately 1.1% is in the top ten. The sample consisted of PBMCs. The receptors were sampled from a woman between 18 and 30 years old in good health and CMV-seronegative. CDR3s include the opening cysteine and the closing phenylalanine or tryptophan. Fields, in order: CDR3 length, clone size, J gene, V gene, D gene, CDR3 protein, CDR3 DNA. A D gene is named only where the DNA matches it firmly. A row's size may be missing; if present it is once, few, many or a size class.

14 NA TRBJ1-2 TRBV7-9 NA CASSGSWGGDGYTF TGTGCCAGCAGCGGTTCATGGGGAGGAGATGGCTACACCTTC
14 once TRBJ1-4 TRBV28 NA CASIEDRTNEKLFF TGTGCCAGCATCGAGGATAGGACTAATGAAAAACTGTTTTTT
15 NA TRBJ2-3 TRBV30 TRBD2 CAWSISGRRTDTQYF TGTGCCTGGAGTATTAGCGGGAGGCGCACAGATACGCAGTATTTT
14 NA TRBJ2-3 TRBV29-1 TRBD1 CSAGGQGGTDTQYF TGCAGCGCAGGCGGACAGGGGGGCACAGATACGCAGTATTTT
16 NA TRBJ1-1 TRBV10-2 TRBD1 CASSNTVRQGFAEAFF TGCGCCAGCAGTAACACCGTCCGACAGGGGTTCGCTGAAGCTTTCTTT
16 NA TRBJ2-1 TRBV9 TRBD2 CASSAPSGRVVNEQFF TGTGCCAGCAGCGCCCCTAGCGGGAGGGTAGTCAATGAGCAGTTCTTC
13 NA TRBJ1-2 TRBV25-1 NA CASSGGWGYGYTF TGTGCCAGCAGTGGAGGGTGGGGCTATGGCTACACCTTC
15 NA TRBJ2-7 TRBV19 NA CASRLRGGSSYEQYF TGTGCCAGTAGGCTAAGGGGCGGAAGCTCCTACGAGCAGTACTTC
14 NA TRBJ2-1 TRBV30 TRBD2 CACETSGSLGEQFF TGTGCCTGTGAGACTAGCGGGAGTTTGGGTGAGCAGTTCTTC
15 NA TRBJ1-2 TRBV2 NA CASSEALVQYYGYTF TGTGCCAGCAGTGAAGCGCTCGTTCAGTACTATGGCTACACCTTC
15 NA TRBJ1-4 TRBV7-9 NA CASSLEASGRGKLFF TGTGCCAGCAGCTTAGAGGCAAGCGGACGCGGAAAACTGTTTTTT
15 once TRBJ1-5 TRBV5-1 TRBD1 CASSLGQGANQPQHF TGCGCCAGCAGCTTGGGACAGGGGGCGAATCAGCCCCAGCATTTT
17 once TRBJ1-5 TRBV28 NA CASSQGFGQYSNQPQHF TGTGCCAGCAGTCAGGGTTTTGGGCAGTATAGCAATCAGCCCCAGCATTTT
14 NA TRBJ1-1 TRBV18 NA CASSPLSGETEAFF TGTGCCAGCTCACCCCTCTCGGGGGAAACTGAAGCTTTCTTT
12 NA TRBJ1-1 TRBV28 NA CASSLGNTEAFF TGTGCCAGCAGTCTAGGGAACACTGAAGCTTTCTTT
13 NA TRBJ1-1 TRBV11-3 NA CASSLEEGTEAFF TGTGCCAGCAGCCTCGAGGAGGGCACTGAAGCTTTCTTT
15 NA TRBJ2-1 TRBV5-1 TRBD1 CASSLGTGNYNEQFF TGCGCCAGCAGCTTGGGGACAGGGAACTACAATGAGCAGTTCTTC
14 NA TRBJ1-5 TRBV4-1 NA CASSHQGDGQPQHF TGCGCCAGCAGCCACCAGGGTGACGGTCAGCCCCAGCATTTT
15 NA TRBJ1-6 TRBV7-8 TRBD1 CASSLGQGANSPLHF TGTGCCAGCAGCTTAGGGCAGGGGGCGAATTCACCCCTCCACTTT
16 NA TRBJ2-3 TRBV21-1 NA CASSKAKDREADTQYF TGTGCCAGCAGCAAAGCAAAGGACAGGGAGGCAGATACGCAGTATTTT
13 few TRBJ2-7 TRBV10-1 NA CASSSGLTYEQYF TGCGCCAGCAGTAGTGGACTGACTTACGAGCAGTACTTC
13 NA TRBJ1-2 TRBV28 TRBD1 CASSLDRAYGYTF TGTGCCAGCAGTTTGGACAGGGCCTATGGCTACACCTTC
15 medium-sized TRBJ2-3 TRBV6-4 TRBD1 CASSSGTGDTDTQYF TGTGCCAGCAGTTCCGGGACAGGGGACACAGATACGCAGTATTTT
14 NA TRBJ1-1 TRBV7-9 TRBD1 CASSAITGVTEAFF TGTGCCAGCAGCGCAATAACAGGGGTCACTGAAGCTTTCTTT
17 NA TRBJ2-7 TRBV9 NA CASSADPGWKIPYEQYF TGTGCCAGCAGCGCGGACCCAGGGTGGAAAATCCCCTACGAGCAGTACTTC
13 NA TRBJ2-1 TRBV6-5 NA CASSYPSANEQFF TGTGCCAGCAGTTACCCGAGCGCGAATGAGCAGTTCTTC
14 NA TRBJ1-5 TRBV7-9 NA CASSLGGGNQPQHF TGTGCCAGCAGCTTAGGTGGAGGCAATCAGCCCCAGCATTTT
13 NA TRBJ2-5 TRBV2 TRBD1 CASSEVGGETQYF TGTGCCAGCAGTGAAGTAGGGGGCGAGACCCAGTACTTC
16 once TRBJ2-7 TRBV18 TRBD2 CASSLQGLANTYEQYF TGTGCCAGCTCACTCCAAGGACTAGCGAATACCTACGAGCAGTACTTC
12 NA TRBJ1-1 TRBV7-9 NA CASSFSGSEAFF TGTGCCAGCAGCTTCAGCGGATCTGAAGCTTTCTTT
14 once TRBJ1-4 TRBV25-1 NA CASSDTATNEKLFF TGTGCCAGCAGCGACACTGCAACTAATGAAAAACTGTTTTTT
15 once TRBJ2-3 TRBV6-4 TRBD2 CASSDGTSGTDTQYF TGTGCCAGCAGTGACGGGACTAGCGGCACAGATACGCAGTATTTT
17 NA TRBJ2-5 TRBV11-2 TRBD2 CASSLGVSGEYQETQYF TGTGCCAGCAGCTTAGGGGTTAGCGGGGAATATCAAGAGACCCAGTACTTC